Below, one T cell receptor beta chain is given with its context. Its antigen is currently unknown. Each CDR3 protein gets one entry after TCRdb re-called the 5' RACE reads with MiXCR. This table has under 400,000 distinct CDR3 sequences, 20% to 25% appearing once. This sample is part of a study of T-cell memory formation after mild COVID-19. General study findings and limits: Contracting CD4+ clones lay largely in CM and EM, with CD8+ ones residing in EMRA. Whereas later expanders leaned CD4+, clones contracting day 15 to 85 showed a balanced CD4/CD8 makeup.

The CDR3 sequence is 18 residues long. V lost 1 base, J lost 9 bases, and 25 bases lay in between. V is TRBV12-3 or TRBV12-4 and J is TRBJ2-1; no firm D call. Sequenced input: PBMCs or a T cell subset sorted from them (not recorded which). This receptor was taken from an adult woman who had mild COVID-19 (a few samples of this study predate the infection). Cell type and time point are not known. The CDR3 sequence: CASSLGTDAYSLGVEQFF. The CDR3 nucleotides are TGTGCCAGCAGTTTAGGGACCGACGCTTACTCCCTCGGTGTTGAGCAGTTCTTC.